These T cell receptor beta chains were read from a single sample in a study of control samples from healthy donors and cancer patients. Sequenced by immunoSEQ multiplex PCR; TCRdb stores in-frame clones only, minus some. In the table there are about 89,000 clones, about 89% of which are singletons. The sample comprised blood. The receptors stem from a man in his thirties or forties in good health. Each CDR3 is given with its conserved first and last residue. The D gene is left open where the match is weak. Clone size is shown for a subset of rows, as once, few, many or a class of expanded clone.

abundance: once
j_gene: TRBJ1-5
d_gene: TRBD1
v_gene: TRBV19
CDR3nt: TGTGCCAGTAGTACAAACAGGGGGAGCGGCAATCAGCCCCAGCATTTT
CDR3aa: CASSTNRGSGNQPQHF

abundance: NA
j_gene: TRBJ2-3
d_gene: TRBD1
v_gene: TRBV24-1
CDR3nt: TGTGCCACCAGTGAGCCAGGGGGCGCGACAGATACGCAGTATTTT
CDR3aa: CATSEPGGATDTQYF

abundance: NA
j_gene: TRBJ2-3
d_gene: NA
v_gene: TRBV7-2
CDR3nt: TGTGCCAGCAGCTTAATCGTGACGCAGTATTTT
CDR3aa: CASSLIVTQYF

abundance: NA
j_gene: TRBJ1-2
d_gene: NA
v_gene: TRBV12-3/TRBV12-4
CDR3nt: TGTGCCAGCAGTCCCCGACCCTATGGCTACACCTTC
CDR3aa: CASSPRPYGYTF

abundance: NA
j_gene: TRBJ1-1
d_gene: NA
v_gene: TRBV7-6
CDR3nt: TGTGCCAGCAGCTTAGGTCGGGGGGTGAACACTGAAGCTTTCTTT
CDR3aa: CASSLGRGVNTEAFF

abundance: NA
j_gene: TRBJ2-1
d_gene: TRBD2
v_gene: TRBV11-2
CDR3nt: TGTGCCAGCAGCTTAAGCGGGGGGAAGACATACAATGAGCAGTTCTTC
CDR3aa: CASSLSGGKTYNEQFF

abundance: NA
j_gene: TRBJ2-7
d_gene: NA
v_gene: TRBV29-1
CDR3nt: TGCAGCGTTGAGGCAGAGGCCTACGAGCAGTACTTC
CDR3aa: CSVEAEAYEQYF

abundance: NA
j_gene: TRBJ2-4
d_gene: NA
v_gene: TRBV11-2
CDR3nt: TGTGCCAGCAGCTTGACGGGGGGCGGAAACATTCAGTACTTC
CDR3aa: CASSLTGGGNIQYF

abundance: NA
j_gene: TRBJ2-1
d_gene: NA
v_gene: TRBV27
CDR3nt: TGTGCCAGCAGTTTCGGGGATGGGTACAATGAGCAGTTCTTC
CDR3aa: CASSFGDGYNEQFF

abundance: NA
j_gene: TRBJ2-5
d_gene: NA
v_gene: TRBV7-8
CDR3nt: TGTGCCAGCAGCTTAGCGAACACGGGGGCCGGGGAGACCCAGTACTTC
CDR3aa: CASSLANTGAGETQYF

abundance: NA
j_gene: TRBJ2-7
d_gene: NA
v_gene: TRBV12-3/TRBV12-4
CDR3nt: TGTGCCAGCAGTTGGGCAGTTTCCTACGAGCAGTACTTC
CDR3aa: CASSWAVSYEQYF

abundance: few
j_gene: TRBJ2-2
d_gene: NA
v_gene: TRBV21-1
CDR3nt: TGTGCCAGCAGCAAGGGGACTAGCGGGGGGTTGAACACCGGGGAGCTGTTTTTT
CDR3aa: CASSKGTSGGLNTGELFF

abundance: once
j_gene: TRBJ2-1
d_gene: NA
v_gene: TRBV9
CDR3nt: TGTGCCAGCAGCGTAGCAGGGGTCGGTGAGCAGTTCTTC
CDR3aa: CASSVAGVGEQFF

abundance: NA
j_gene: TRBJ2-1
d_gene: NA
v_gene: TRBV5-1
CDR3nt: TGCGCCAGCAGCTTGGTTTACAATGAGCAGTTCTTC
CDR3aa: CASSLVYNEQFF

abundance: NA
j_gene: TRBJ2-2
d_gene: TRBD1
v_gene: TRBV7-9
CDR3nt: TGTGCCAGCAGCTCGGACAGGGTATACACCGGGGAGCTGTTTTTT
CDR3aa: CASSSDRVYTGELFF

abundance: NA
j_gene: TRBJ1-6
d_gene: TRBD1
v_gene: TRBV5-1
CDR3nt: TGCGCCAGCAGATCACAGGGGGGAAATTCACCCCTCCACTTT
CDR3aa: CASRSQGGNSPLHF

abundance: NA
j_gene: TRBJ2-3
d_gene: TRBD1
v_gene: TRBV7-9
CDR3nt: TGTGCCAGCAGCTTAGCACAACCAAGACAGGGGGGAAACAGCTATACGCAGTATTTT
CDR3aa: CASSLAQPRQGGNSYTQYF

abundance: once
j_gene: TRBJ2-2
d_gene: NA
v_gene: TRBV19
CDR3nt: TGTGCCAGTTCCACTCCAGGGTCCGGGGAGCTGTTTTTT
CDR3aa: CASSTPGSGELFF